This TCR beta chain comes out of a study of blood T cell repertoires in COVID-19 (dated by TCRdb to about 2020). Looking at the study overall: Collaborator samples came from the United States, Italy and Spain and covered acute and convalescent phases of COVID-19. Subjects who had been exposed to COVID-19, were actively infected with it, or had recovered from it provided the deeply sampled blood TCRbeta repertoires that made up the dataset. A freely available public database, intended as a resource for researchers studying the immune response to SARS-CoV-2, is where the repertoires were released. Where available, HLA class I and class II types were taken from metadata supplied by the sample provider and were not determined by assay-based typing. The prospective study material was composed of cDNA or gDNA derived from T cells, B-cell-depleted T cells, or PBMCs. Samples came from the ongoing ImmuneRACE study (first 160 participants) plus 1,254 subjects from 6 global collaborators. Nearly every sample came with metadata listing a de-identified subject ID, COVID-19 status, age in years and sex.

The paper's findings and limits, for the study overall: Clinical and demographic metadata were provided uncurated, with the amount varying by source and participant.

The collaborating institutions used their own protocols to collect whole blood in K2EDTA tubes. Collaborator samples were shipped for TCRbeta analysis as frozen whole blood, isolated PBMCs, or DNA extracted from either sample type. Note on this clone: The antigen it binds to is not known. Sequence at one end of the junction differs from germline and may be a read error.

Per the germline V gene, MNHEY is the CDR1 and SVGEGT is the CDR2. Including the terminal cysteine and phenylalanine, the CDR3 comprises 14 residues. The retained sequence is limited to the CDR3, 42 bases, with the frame set at the first base. The immunoSEQ Assay, a bias-controlled multiplex PCR, was used to amplify TCRbeta CDR3 regions from genomic DNA. The original pipeline was this. The number of nucleated cells in each sample was estimated from the amplification of reference gene primers within the assay. To quantify the absolute abundance of each unique TCRbeta CDR3 rearrangement, sequence reads were collapsed and filtered. Productive Simpson clonality was computed per sample as the square root of Simpson's diversity index over productive rearrangements. This immuneACCESS table, as held by TCRdb, lists in-frame sequences with V and J called but not all clones. Of the missing ones, under half trace to an unresolved V gene in checked studies; the others have no known cause. V and J calls and clone size come straight from that table; D and trimming were deduced from the DNA. In all, the sample holds about 190,000 clones, and 60% to 85% of those were seen once. In total, the top ten clones hold roughly 17% of the sample.

This receptor was identified in a man aged 60 to 75 with active or convalescent COVID-19. Sequenced: peripheral blood. The V and J segments used are TRBV6-2 or TRBV6-3 and TRBJ2-1, and the D gene may be TRBD2, 6 bases matching. CDR3 loop: CASSYSGRYNEQFF. The sequenced DNA is TGTGCCAGCAGCTACTCGGGGAGGTACAATGAGCAGTTCTTC.